These 31 T cell receptor beta chains were sequenced from one sample in a study of neurological immune-mediated disorders. Each CDR3 protein is one row after TCRdb ran MiXCR on the 5' RACE reads. The repertoire holds about 52,000 distinct CDR3 sequences, with around 3.6% as singletons. The sample comprised PBMCs. These receptors all stem from a man aged 25-45 years with multiple sclerosis.

This clonotype was seen ten or more times. The V call is TRBV20-1, the J call TRBJ2-1; 11 nucleotides line up with TRBD1. This CDR3 spans 16 amino acids. Germline V gene sequence: CDR1 DFQATT, CDR2 SNEGSKA (reference sequence). The V gene end was trimmed by 4 bases and the J gene end by 5 bases; junction bases not matched to a gene: 10. The CDR3 spells CSANGGTGGSNNEQFF. The CDR3 DNA sequence: TGCAGTGCTAACGGAGGGACAGGGGGATCAAACAATGAGCAGTTCTTC.

Worth noting for this clonotype: A much larger clone is a single base away; this may be a read error. The chain employs TRBV2 and TRBJ2-1, with unresolved D. Germline V gene lookup returns CDR1 SNHLY and CDR2 FYNNEI. The CDR3 is 14 amino acids. Between the trimmed V and J ends, which lost 5 bases and 1 base, there was a span of 9 bases. CDR3 DNA: TGTGCCAGCAGTTCCGAGAGATCCTACAATGAGCAGTTCTTC. As protein: CASSSERSYNEQFF.

This clonotype was counted ten times or more. The chain has TRBV5-1 and TRBJ1-1; D might be TRBD1 (6 bases). The CDR3 loop spans 15 amino acids. Trimming removed 4 bases from V and 3 bases from J, with 16 bases in between. CDR1 is SGHRS, CDR2 YFSETQ, per germline. In nucleotides, the CDR3 is TGCGCCAGCAGCCTTGGTCAGGGGAGGTACACTGAAGCTTTCTTT. This encodes CASSLGQGRYTEAFF.

This clonotype was recorded many times. The chain carries TRBV20-1 and TRBJ2-5; either TRBD1 or TRBD2 may supply D (5 bases each). The germline V gene encodes CDR1 DFQATT and CDR2 SNEGSKA (reference sequence). The CDR3 has 14 amino acids. Trimming cost V 1 base and J 0 bases, with 9 bases left between them. The CDR3 bases are TGCAGTGCTAGAGTCCGGGGCTACCAAGAGACCCAGTACTTC. This encodes CSARVRGYQETQYF.

This clonotype was picked up a small number of times. This chain connects TRBV6-4 to TRBJ2-3; D might be TRBD2 (6 bases). This CDR3 contains 15 residues. V was shortened by 2 bases and J by 2 bases, with 11 bases between the two germline ends. Germline assignment: CDR1 MRHNA and CDR2 SNTAGT. The CDR3 reads CASSDRGENTDTQYF. The CDR3 DNA is TGTGCCAGCAGTGACCGCGGGGAGAACACAGATACGCAGTATTTT.

This clonotype was recorded at least ten times. The CDR3 DNA is TGCGCCAGCAGCTTGGAGGGGGTTAAGCCCCAGCATTTT. This encodes CASSLEGVKPQHF. The J gene is TRBJ1-5, the V gene TRBV5-1; tentative D call: TRBD1 (6 bases). CDR1 is SGHRS and CDR2 is YFSETQ in the germline V gene. V lost 0 bases and J lost 8, with 9 bases in between. The CDR3 is 13 residues long. Complete variable domain (other parts from reference TRBV5-1 and TRBJ1-5): KAGVTQTPRYLIKTRGQQVTLSCSPISGHRSVSWYQQTPGQGLQFLFEYFSETQRNKGNFPGRFSGRQFSNSRSEMNVSTLELGDSALYLCASSLEGVKPQHFGDGTRLSIL.

This clonotype was found a few times. This chain uses TRBV6-5 with TRBJ2-3; tentatively, D is TRBD2 (6 bases). V was cut by 9 bases and J by 1 base, with 11 bases left in between. This CDR3 has 13 amino acids. Germline V lookup: CDR1 MNHEY, CDR2 SVGAGI. Written as DNA, the CDR3 is TGTGCCAGTAGACTAGGGGGCACAGATACGCAGTATTTT. It is translated as CASRLGGTDTQYF.

This clonotype showed up many times. The chain joins TRBV20-1 to TRBJ2-7, with a tentative D call TRBD2 (5 bases). From germline, CDR1 is DFQATT and CDR2 SNEGSKA (reference sequence). This CDR3 is built from 14 residues. V was shortened by 2 bases and J by 6 bases, with 17 bases between the two germline ends. In nucleotides, the CDR3 is TGCAGTGCTAGAATGGGTCGGGAAGCCGGCGAGCAGTACTTC. Amino acids: CSARMGREAGEQYF.

This clonotype was counted ten times or more. The chain uses TRBV10-3 and TRBJ2-7, with D unresolved. The CDR3 contains 15 residues. V gave up 0 bases and J gave up 0 bases, with 9 bases separating them. Germline loops: CDR1 ENHRY, CDR2 SYGVKD. This chain's CDR3 is CAISESGGSSYEQYF. The CDR3 DNA reads TGTGCCATCAGTGAGTCCGGCGGTAGCTCCTACGAGCAGTACTTC.

This clonotype was seen at least ten times. The gene calls are TRBV7-6 and TRBJ2-7; D not resolved. The CDR3 is 14 amino acids. CDR1 and CDR2 (germline): SGHVS, FNYEAQ. The germline V and J ends were trimmed by 4 bases and 2 bases, with 12 bases remaining between them. The CDR3 nucleotides are TGTGCCAGCAGCTCTACGCCGGGTCCCTACGAGCAGTACTTC. It encodes CASSSTPGPYEQYF.

This clonotype was seen many times. This chain links TRBV6-1 with TRBJ2-3, with D perhaps matching TRBD2 (5 bases). Germline V gives CDR1 MNHNS, CDR2 SASEGT. The V end lost 5 bases, the J end lost 2 bases, and 14 bases lay between the germline ends. This CDR3 region has 15 residues. The CDR3 loop reads CASSLLDPATDTQYF. CDR3 bases: TGTGCCAGCAGTTTACTAGATCCGGCCACAGATACGCAGTATTTT.

By its share, this clonotype is medium-sized (0.01 to 0.1%). This chain connects TRBV20-1 to TRBJ2-4; D might be TRBD1 (5 bases). Germline V gene sequence: CDR1 DFQATT, CDR2 SNEGSKA (reference sequence). Trimming shortened V by 3 bases and J by 9 bases, and 15 bases separated the two germline ends. This CDR3 has 13 amino acids. CDR3 loop: CSARGRDGIIQYF. The CDR3 DNA sequence: TGCAGTGCTAGGGGCAGGGATGGGATCATTCAGTACTTC.

As to this clonotype: The conserved final phenylalanine or tryptophan is absent from the CDR3, which likely points to a read error. The rearrangement uses TRBV6-6 and TRBJ2-1; possibly TRBD1 or TRBD2 for D (5 bases each). The CDR3 sequence is 15 residues long. Trimming took off 6 bases at V and 2 bases at J, with 14 bases between the two ends. Looked up from germline, CDR1 is MNHNY and CDR2 is SVGAGI (reference sequence). The DNA for the CDR3 is TGTGCCAGCAGAACCGGGACGATAGCCTACAATGAGCAGTTCATC. Translation: CASRTGTIAYNEQFI.

This clonotype occurred many times. The chain combines TRBV30 with TRBJ2-6; unclear D gene. Germline CDR1 is GTSNPN and CDR2 is SVGIG (reference sequence). The CDR3 covers 14 residues. V dropped 5 bases and J dropped 0 bases, with 8 bases sitting between them. DNA for the CDR3: TGTGCCTGGGGATGGAGCTCTGGGGCCAACGTCCTGACTTTC. This translates into CAWGWSSGANVLTF.

This clonotype was picked up many times. Here the CDR3 DNA reads TGTGCCAGCTCACCGGGACAGGCAAGCAGTTTTGAAGCTTTCTTT. As protein: CASSPGQASSFEAFF. The rearrangement joins TRBV18 to TRBJ1-1; 8 nucleotides line up with TRBD1. The J segment lost 7 bases and the V segment lost 3 bases, leaving 10 bases of the junction unmatched. Germline V gives CDR1 KGHSH, CDR2 LQKENI. The length of the CDR3 is 15 residues.

This clonotype was counted at least ten times. The rearrangement links TRBV28 to TRBJ1-5; 7 bases fit TRBD1. The length of the CDR3 is 15 residues. J lost 0 bases, V lost 4 bases, and 3 bases had no gene match. Germline loops: CDR1 MDHEN, CDR2 SYDVKM. As DNA, the CDR3 is TGTGCCAGCAGTTGGGGGACAGATAGCAATCAGCCCCAGCATTTT. The encoded protein is CASSWGTDSNQPQHF.

Many counts were recorded for this clonotype. This rearrangement joins TRBV21-1 to TRBJ2-5; TRBD1, as called in the table, went unchecked against the DNA. TRBV21-1 represents a pseudogene. The CDR3 sequence is 15 residues long. The CDR3 protein is CASTDRGRLVETQYF. The DNA for the CDR3 is TGTGCCAGTACCGACAGGGGGCGTTTGGTAGAGACCCAGTACTTC.

Many counts were recorded for this clonotype. This sequence joins TRBV20-1 and TRBJ1-5; D gene ambiguous. Trimming removed 3 bases at V and 5 bases at J, with 8 bases between. The CDR3 covers 12 residues. Germline V lookup: CDR1 DFQATT, CDR2 SNEGSKA (reference sequence). The CDR3 loop is CSARNPDQPQHF. CDR3 in DNA: TGCAGTGCTAGGAATCCCGATCAGCCCCAGCATTTT.

This clonotype was recorded a few times. The J gene is TRBJ2-1, the V gene TRBV6-5, with D perhaps matching TRBD2 (6 bases). The CDR3 consists of 14 residues. Germline assignment: CDR1 MNHEY and CDR2 SVGAGI. V lost 0 bases, J lost 5 bases, and 8 bases lay in between. The CDR3 nucleotides are TGTGCCAGCAGTTACTCGGGGGGAAACAATGAGCAGTTCTTC. Its translation is CASSYSGGNNEQFF.

This clonotype occurred many times. The V gene is TRBV12-3 or TRBV12-4, the J gene TRBJ1-1; 7 nucleotides line up with TRBD1. There are 14 residues in the CDR3. V was pared by 6 bases and J by 8 bases, with 12 bases of the junction left unmatched. The CDR3 reads CASSPRGGVGEAFF. The CDR3 DNA follows: TGTGCCAGCAGCCCCAGGGGGGGGGTGGGGGAAGCTTTCTTT.

Relative to its sample, this clonotype is medium-sized. The chain employs TRBV27 and TRBJ1-2, with 7 bases fitting TRBD1. The junction had 11 bases not matched to a gene; V was cut back by 6 bases and J by 4 bases. In germline, CDR1 is MNHEY, CDR2 SMNVEV (reference sequence). This CDR3 is built from 15 residues. This CDR3 is CASSSRTGSVYGYTF. The CDR3 region has the DNA TGTGCCAGCAGCTCGCGGACAGGATCGGTCTATGGCTACACCTTC.

This clonotype was detected ten times or more. V gene TRBV6-5 combines with J gene TRBJ2-3, with 9 bases fitting TRBD1. From germline, CDR1 is MNHEY and CDR2 SVGAGI. J was trimmed by 2 bases and V by 0 bases; bases with no gene match: 6. This CDR3 region has 17 residues. The CDR3 sequence: CASSYSGTGMNTDTQYF. The DNA for the CDR3 is TGTGCCAGCAGTTACTCCGGGACAGGGATGAACACAGATACGCAGTATTTT.

This clonotype occurred many times. The chain couples TRBV29-1 to TRBJ2-7; no clear D. Trimming left V 0 bases short and J 2 bases short, with 11 bases between. The CDR3 extends over 14 amino acids. The germline V gene encodes CDR1 SQVTM and CDR2 ANQGSEA. The CDR3 bases are TGCAGCGTTGAAGACCCAAGGGAACCCTACGAGCAGTACTTC. Translation: CSVEDPREPYEQYF.

This clonotype was detected many times. The rearrangement links TRBV5-1 to TRBJ2-2; D remains ambiguous. Trimming removed 0 bases at V and 0 bases at J, with 6 bases between. This CDR3 contains 15 residues. CDR1 is SGHRS and CDR2 is YFSETQ in the germline V gene. The CDR3 is CASSLAAANTGELFF. CDR3 coding DNA: TGCGCCAGCAGCTTGGCCGCGGCGAACACCGGGGAGCTGTTTTTT.

In this sample, this clonotype turned up many times. The gene calls are TRBV6-5 and TRBJ2-4; TRBD2 is a possible D gene (5 bases). CDR1 and CDR2 (germline): MNHEY, SVGAGI. With 6 bases removed from V and 8 bases from J, the gap between germline ends came to 17 bases. This CDR3 region has 14 residues. Here the CDR3 DNA reads TGTGCCAGCAGAGCCGGGGATGGGGTTGACATTCAGTACTTC. Its translation: CASRAGDGVDIQYF.

This clonotype was picked up many times. This chain uses TRBV7-3 with TRBJ2-2, with a weak D call TRBD1 (6 bases). Germline CDR1 reads SGHTA; CDR2 reads FQGTGA. V gave up 3 bases and J gave up 2 bases, with 7 bases separating them. This CDR3 contains 14 residues. The CDR3 DNA sequence: TGTGCCAGCAGCTTGGGGACAAACACCGGGGAGCTGTTTTTT. Protein sequence: CASSLGTNTGELFF.

In this sample, this clonotype turned up many times. The rearrangement uses TRBV20-1 and TRBJ2-1, with 9 bases identical to TRBD2. The germline CDR1 and CDR2 sequences are DFQATT and SNEGSKA (reference sequence). J gave up 4 bases and V 3 bases, and 10 bases lay outside the gene matches. CDR3 length: 16 amino acids. CDR3 nucleotides: TGCAGTGCTAGCCCTCCTCGCGGGAGGGCTTACAATGAGCAGTTCTTC. The encoded protein is CSASPPRGRAYNEQFF.

This clonotype has a count of ten or more. This chain links TRBV7-8 with TRBJ2-7; the D is unclear. Looked up from germline, CDR1 is SGHVS and CDR2 is FQNEAQ. V was shortened by 2 bases and J by 6 bases, with 5 bases between the two germline ends. The CDR3 covers 11 residues. CDR3: CASSLYFEQYF. CDR3 bases: TGTGCCAGCAGCTTATATTTCGAGCAGTACTTC.

This clonotype was picked up many times. The V call is TRBV7-9, the J call TRBJ2-3; 10 bases fit TRBD2. The germline V gene encodes CDR1 SEHNR and CDR2 FQNEAQ (reference sequence). The CDR3 is made up of 16 amino acids. Trimming removed 2 bases from V and 6 bases from J; junction bases left unmatched: 8. CDR3 DNA sequence: TGTGCCAGCAGCTTAAGTGGACTAGCGGACTCCGATACGCAGTATTTT. Its translation: CASSLSGLADSDTQYF.

Many counts were recorded for this clonotype. This chain connects TRBV5-1 to TRBJ1-2, with unresolved D. Germline-derived CDR1 and CDR2 are SGHRS and YFSETQ. The CDR3 totals 14 residues. Deletions cut 4 bases from V and 2 bases from J, with 12 bases between. The CDR3 sequence is CASSPESVNYGYTF. CDR3 DNA sequence: TGCGCCAGCAGCCCAGAGTCAGTGAACTATGGCTACACCTTC.

There are many counts of this clonotype. The chain combines TRBV4-1 with TRBJ2-3, with no clear D. Deletions cut 3 bases from V and 2 bases from J, with 15 bases between. This CDR3 is 16 amino acids long. Germline CDR1 reads MGHRA; CDR2 reads YSYEKL. CDR3: CASSQIDLFSTDTQYF. As DNA, the CDR3 is TGCGCCAGCAGCCAGATAGACTTGTTCTCCACAGATACGCAGTATTTT.